The entry that follows covers one TCR beta chain sequence. The antigen is not known. This record belongs to a study of OX40 agonist ivuxolimab in advanced cancers. Study overall: Partial responses were achieved by three patients, of whom one had hepatocellular carcinoma and two had cutaneous melanoma.

The protocol was immunoSEQ multiplex PCR, while the TCRdb copy is restricted to in-frame clones and leaves out a portion. Of 78,000 or so clones listed, 92% were seen once; the top ten hold 2.5% to 3.5%. The study, taken as a whole, reports: Low levels of normalized T-cell clonal expansion also appeared in some nonresponders.

Trimming took 5 bases from V and 8 from J, leaving 13 bases between them. The germline CDR1 and CDR2 sequences are SGHVS and FQNEAQ. The CDR3 contains 13 residues. The chain is built from TRBV7-8 and TRBJ2-1; tentative D call: TRBD2 (6 bases). The material was CD4+ or CD8+ T cells sorted from blood, obtained in a trial of the OX40 agonist ivuxolimab. The receptor comes from an adult with an advanced solid tumor such as melanoma, head and neck, liver or kidney cancer. The DNA for the CDR3 is TGTGCCAGCAGCGGCGGGACTTCGGATGAGCAGTTCTTC. As protein: CASSGGTSDEQFF.